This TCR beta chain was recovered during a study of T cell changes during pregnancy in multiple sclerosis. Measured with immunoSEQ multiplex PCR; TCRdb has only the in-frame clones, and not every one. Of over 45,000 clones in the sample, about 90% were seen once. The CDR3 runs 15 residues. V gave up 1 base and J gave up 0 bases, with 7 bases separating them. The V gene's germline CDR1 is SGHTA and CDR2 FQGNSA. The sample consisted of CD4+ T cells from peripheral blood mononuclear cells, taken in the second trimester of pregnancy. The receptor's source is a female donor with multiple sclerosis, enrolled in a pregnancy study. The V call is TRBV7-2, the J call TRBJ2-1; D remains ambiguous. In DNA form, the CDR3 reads TGTGCCAGCAGCTTAGAAGTGAGCTCCTACAATGAGCAGTTCTTC. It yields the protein CASSLEVSSYNEQFF. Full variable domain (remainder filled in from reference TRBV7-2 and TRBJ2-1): GAGVSQSPSNKVTEKGKDVELRCDPISGHTALYWYRQSLGQGLEFLIYFQGNSAPDKSGLPSDRFSAERTGGSVSTLTIQRTQQEDSAVYLCASSLEVSSYNEQFFGPGTRLTVL.